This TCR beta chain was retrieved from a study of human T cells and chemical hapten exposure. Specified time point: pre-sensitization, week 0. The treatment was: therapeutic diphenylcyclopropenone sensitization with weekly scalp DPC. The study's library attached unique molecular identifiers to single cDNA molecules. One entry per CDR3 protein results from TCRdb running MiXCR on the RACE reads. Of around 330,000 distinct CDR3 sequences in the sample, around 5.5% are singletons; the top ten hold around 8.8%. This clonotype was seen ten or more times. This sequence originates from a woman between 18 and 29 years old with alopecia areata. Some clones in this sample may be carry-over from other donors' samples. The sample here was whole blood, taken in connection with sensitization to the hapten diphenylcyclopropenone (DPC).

The CDR3 reads CSADRSRDRGVNEQFF. The CDR3 nucleotides read TGCAGCGCCGACCGCTCTCGGGACAGGGGGGTCAATGAGCAGTTCTTC. The V and J genes are TRBV29-1 and TRBJ2-1; 11 bases are a match to TRBD1. Per germline, CDR1 SQVTM and CDR2 ANQGSEA. Trimming took 7 bases from V and 6 from J; bases not matched to a gene: 14. This CDR3 has 16 residues.